This TCR beta chain was profiled in a study of T cells in localized non-small cell lung cancer. By share, this clone ranks as large. Its target is unknown. The data were produced by immunoSEQ multiplex PCR, yet TCRdb's version contains in-frame clones alone and is incomplete. In the table there are about 300 clones, 35% of which are singletons. Overall study results and limits: There were a median around 59 of the top 100 tumor clones appearing in adjacent lung. There was higher T cell clonality in uninvolved adjacent lung than in tumor, and it was highest there.

The V gene lost 5 bases and the J gene lost 4 bases, with 9 bases spanning the gap. Germline lookup yields CDR1 MNHGY and CDR2 SAAAGT. This CDR3 region has 13 residues. The sequencing here drew on normal lung tissue next to the tumor, taken before any cancer treatment. The clonotype comes from a male donor aged 60 or over with stage III lung adenocarcinoma. This rearrangement joins TRBV6-8 to TRBJ1-5, with a weak D call TRBD1 (6 bases). As DNA, the CDR3 is TGTGCCAGCAGTACCAGGGGTAATCAGCCCCAGCATTTT. Encoded protein: CASSTRGNQPQHF.